A single sample gave rise to the 4 T cell receptor beta chains below, sequenced in a study of T cell responses to AZD1222 COVID-19 vaccine (dated by TCRdb to 2020 to 2022). The time point label corresponds to: baseline before first vaccination. The library was generated by the immunoSEQ multiplex PCR assay. Imported from immuneACCESS, the table was reduced by TCRdb to in-frame sequences with V and J called. These copies leave out some clones; in studies compared against another copy, an unresolved V gene accounts for under half, and the cause of the remainder is not known. For this sample there are over 120,000 clones; roughly 92% appear just once. In total, the top ten clones hold less than 6.5% of the sample. This material consisted of peripheral blood, taken on day 0 of AZD1222 vaccination. The receptors come from an adult in good health.

This clone showed up just a few times. The chain carries TRBV15 and TRBJ2-3; D possibly corresponds to TRBD1 (5 bases). The V and J ends lost 1 base and 4 bases respectively, with 15 bases between them. Germline lookup yields CDR1 LNHNV and CDR2 YYDKDF (reference sequence). This CDR3 is 16 amino acids long. CDR3 residues: CATSRGGRVGADTQYF. The CDR3 nucleotides are TGTGCCACCAGCAGAGGGGGCAGGGTTGGGGCAGATACGCAGTATTTT.

The chain recombines TRBV29-1 with TRBJ2-3; D not resolved. The CDR3 loop spans 13 amino acids. Germline lookup yields CDR1 SQVTM and CDR2 ANQGSEA. V was cut by 4 bases and J by 2 bases, with 10 bases left in between. DNA of the CDR3: TGCAGCGTTGGTTCACAGAACACAGATACGCAGTATTTT. Translating it yields CSVGSQNTDTQYF.

The chain uses TRBV5-8 and TRBJ2-1, with D possibly being TRBD2 (6 bases). In germline, CDR1 is SGHTS, CDR2 YDEGEE. The CDR3 has 15 amino acids. The V gene lost 1 base and the J gene lost 6 bases, with 14 bases spanning the gap. The CDR3 protein is CASSLLTQGGNEQFF. In nucleotides, the CDR3 is TGTGCCAGCAGCTTGTTAACCCAGGGAGGCAATGAGCAGTTCTTC.

J is TRBJ2-3 and V is TRBV9; D not certain. From germline, CDR1 is SGDLS and CDR2 YYNGEE. There are 15 residues in the CDR3. Trimming stripped 1 base from V and 0 bases from J, with 9 bases between. CDR3 coding DNA: TGTGCCAGCAGCGTATGGTCATCGAGCACAGATACGCAGTATTTT. Amino acids: CASSVWSSSTDTQYF. The full variable domain, with the rest looked up from reference TRBV9 and TRBJ2-3, is DSGVTQTPKHLITATGQRVTLRCSPRSGDLSVYWYQQSLDQGLQFLIQYYNGEERAKGNILERFSAQQFPDLHSELNLSSLELGDSALYFCASSVWSSSTDTQYFGPGTRLTVL.